What follows are 11 T cell receptor beta chains derived from one specimen sequenced in a study of T cells in Graves' hyperthyroidism and ophthalmopathy. Regions amplified from RNA transcripts were the TCR beta CDR3 regions. The HTBI primer set served for first-round RT-PCR of the TCR CDR3. TCRdb re-called the multiplex PCR reads through MiXCR, storing one row per CDR3 protein. The sample lists 500,000 to 650,000 distinct CDR3 sequences; 46% were seen once. The sequencing input was peripheral blood or thyroid tissue (not recorded which). All receptors derive from an adult woman with Graves' disease, either hyperthyroidism or ophthalmopathy (not recorded which).

This clonotype was counted only a few times. The rearrangement uses TRBV9 and TRBJ2-2; a weak D match, TRBD2 (5 bases). From germline, CDR1 is SGDLS and CDR2 YYNGEE. Trimming removed 3 bases from V and 7 bases from J, with 10 bases in between. The CDR3 extends over 13 amino acids. In nucleotides, the CDR3 is TGTGCCAGCAGCGGATCCCGGGACGGGGAGCTGTTTTTT. This gives the protein CASSGSRDGELFF.

This clonotype appeared many times. The chain employs TRBV7-8 and TRBJ1-1; TRBD1 might be the D (5 bases). The germline gives CDR1 SGHVS, CDR2 FQNEAQ. The CDR3 has 14 amino acids. V shed 2 bases and J shed 12 bases, with 19 bases lying between them. The CDR3 protein is CASSLQDSGLPTFF. The CDR3 DNA follows: TGTGCCAGCAGCTTACAAGACAGTGGCCTTCCGACTTTCTTT.

The V call is TRBV7-2, the J call TRBJ1-1, with D perhaps TRBD1 (5 bases). This CDR3 contains 15 residues. Germline lookup yields CDR1 SGHTA and CDR2 FQGNSA. Trimming removed 4 bases from V and 4 bases from J, with 16 bases in between. The CDR3 DNA is TGTGCCAGCAGCTCGTACCTGTCTAGGGGCACTGAAGCTTTCTTT. Translating it yields CASSSYLSRGTEAFF.

This clonotype has just one count. The V call is TRBV7-9, the J call TRBJ2-7; 9 positions agree with TRBD2. Trimming at V came to 4 bases and at J to 4 bases, leaving 14 bases not matched to a gene. CDR1 SEHNR and CDR2 FQNEAQ come from the germline V gene (reference sequence). The CDR3 extends over 17 amino acids. CDR3 DNA: TGTGCCAGCAGCTCCCTTGTCCTACGCGGGAGGGATTACGAGCAGTACTTC. Protein product: CASSSLVLRGRDYEQYF.

CDR3 DNA: TGTGCCTCGGGTAATTCTAGGGGGGCAGGAGCTTTCTTT. Amino acid sequence: CASGNSRGAGAFF. The rearrangement links TRBV30 to TRBJ1-1; weak D call: TRBD1 (6 bases). V lost 7 bases and J 10 bases, leaving 22 bases between the germline ends. CDR1 is GTSNPN and CDR2 is SVGIG in the germline V gene (reference sequence). The length of the CDR3 is 13 residues.

This rearrangement joins TRBV28 to TRBJ2-3; 9 bases fit TRBD1. Germline V gene sequence: CDR1 MDHEN, CDR2 SYDVKM. The CDR3 runs 15 residues. J lost 4 bases, V lost 5 bases, and 7 bases had no gene match. In nucleotides, the CDR3 is TGTGCCAGCAGTCTCCAGACAGGGGGAGCAGATACGCAGTATTTT. Its translation is CASSLQTGGADTQYF.

This clonotype showed up many times. The chain has TRBV11-2 and TRBJ1-2; D possibly corresponds to TRBD1 (6 bases). Trimming pared 6 bases from V and 6 bases from J, leaving 17 bases between. The length of the CDR3 is 14 residues. Germline V lookup: CDR1 SGHAT, CDR2 FQNNGV. CDR3 DNA: TGTGCCAGCAGTACCTCAGGGGTAATTAATGGCTACACCTTC. Protein sequence: CASSTSGVINGYTF.

The table lists this clonotype with a count of one. The rearrangement uses TRBV19 and TRBJ2-2; TRBD1 agrees at 12 bases. Germline V gene lookup returns CDR1 LNHDA and CDR2 SQIVND (reference sequence). The ends lost 7 bases at V and 6 bases at J; junction bases unmatched: 3. CDR3 length: 14 amino acids. The CDR3 reads CASTGTGGAGELFF. As DNA, the CDR3 is TGTGCCAGTACCGGGACAGGGGGCGCCGGGGAGCTGTTTTTT.

The V gene is TRBV20-1, the J gene TRBJ1-2, with D possibly being TRBD1 (5 bases). This CDR3 spans 12 amino acids. Trimming pared 3 bases from V and 3 bases from J, leaving 8 bases between. From germline, CDR1 is DFQATT and CDR2 SNEGSKA (reference sequence). CDR3 coding DNA: TGCAGTGCTAGCCAGGGAGACTATGGCTACACCTTC. This translates into CSASQGDYGYTF.

The chain has TRBV29-1 and TRBJ1-2; D is ambiguous. The CDR3 runs 14 residues. V gave up 2 bases and J gave up 3 bases, with 13 bases separating them. Germline CDR1 reads SQVTM; CDR2 reads ANQGSEA. CDR3 sequence (DNA): TGCAGCGTTGAATTTGGGAATGCGGACTATGGCTACACCTTC. Residues: CSVEFGNADYGYTF.

This chain's CDR3 is CASSSRGLEQYF. DNA for the CDR3: TGTGCCAGCAGCTCCAGGGGGCTCGAGCAGTACTTC. This chain links TRBV9 with TRBJ2-7; TRBD1 agrees at 8 bases. The V segment lost 4 bases and the J segment 6 bases; nucleotides outside the gene matches: 3. Germline CDR1 reads SGDLS; CDR2 reads YYNGEE. This CDR3 region has 12 residues.